The clone carrying this TCR beta chain was seen repeatedly, ten times or more. Antigen unknown. Sample time point: newly diagnosed GD, antithyroid drugs for less than 3 months. The authors made the TCR library using RNA they extracted from PBMCs. Diagnosis followed American Thyroid Association guidelines for Graves' disease. Through Arm-PCR of CDR3 regions and iRepertoire HTBI primers, TCR beta libraries were built. TCRdb passed the multiplex PCR reads through MiXCR, listing each CDR3 protein once. The repertoire holds roughly 610,000 distinct CDR3 sequences, with about 16% as singletons. This specimen comes from a study of regulatory T cells in long-lasting Graves disease. Overall study findings and caveats: Patients with persistent disease showed a bias toward TRBV28, TRBJ1-2 and TRBJ2-5.

With 2 bases removed from V and 4 bases from J, the gap between germline ends came to 14 bases. This CDR3 contains 15 residues. The data were also submitted as part of a second study, on T cells in Graves' hyperthyroidism and ophthalmopathy. That work contributes: The study left out patients who had uncontrolled infection, other autoimmune disease, pregnancy or lactation.

The material was peripheral blood mononuclear cells (PBMCs), obtained at new diagnosis, from a patient treated with antithyroid drugs. The chain carries TRBV12-3 or TRBV12-4 and TRBJ1-2; D might be TRBD1 (5 bases). This receptor was obtained from a woman aged 30 to 39 with Graves disease. Here the CDR3 DNA reads TGTGCCAGCAGTTTAATCGGGACCGGGGGCTATGGCTACACCTTC. Encoded protein: CASSLIGTGGYGYTF.